This entry concerns a single T cell receptor beta chain. Its cognate antigen is unknown. The sample is drawn from a study of CD8 T cell repertoires and HIV-1 epitope variants. For the study at large: T cells were stimulated with Twenty-five Gag and Nef peptides separately. The baseline condition was 1M T cells left uncultured.

Measured with immunoSEQ multiplex PCR; TCRdb has only the in-frame clones, and not every one. The sample has some 4,400 clones; under 70% are singletons. The sequence derives from a male donor with HIV. Sample: cultured CD8+ T cells derived from PBMCs.

CDR3 in amino acids: CAISEGGTAEAFF. The CDR3, as DNA: TGTGCCATCAGTGAGGGAGGGACCGCCGAAGCTTTCTTT. The chain recombines TRBV10-3 with TRBJ1-1; D may be TRBD1 (5 bases). V gave up 2 bases and J gave up 8 bases, with 12 bases separating them. Germline CDR1 and CDR2: ENHRY and SYGVKD. The length of the CDR3 is 13 residues.